This TCR beta chain is from a study of PD-L1 blockade in urothelial cancer. On the study more broadly: Blood analysis took place 3 weeks (second dose) and 6 weeks after treatment start. Blood yielded a median of about 140,000 T cells per sample. Study-wide points: A pretreatment blood TCR clonality that fell below the median predicted better progression-free and overall survival.

Method: immunoSEQ multiplex PCR; TCRdb's copy keeps in-frame clones and lacks some. The sample holds 40,000 to 45,000 clones, roughly 81% seen once. CDR3 length equals 14 residues. From germline, CDR1 is SGHRS and CDR2 YFSETQ. The germline V and J ends were trimmed by 0 bases and 5 bases, with 8 bases remaining between them. A remark on this clone: What it binds is not known.

Time point defined: peripheral blood 6 weeks after treatment start. Enrolled patients showed locally advanced or metastatic urothelial carcinoma. This receptor was identified in a man in his sixties or seventies with urothelial cancer. The chain uses TRBV5-1 and TRBJ1-4, with D uncertain. The specimen was PBMCs, collected around atezolizumab (anti-PD-L1) treatment. CDR3 in amino acids: CASSLGEENEKLFF. The CDR3 DNA reads as TGCGCCAGCAGCTTGGGGGAGGAGAATGAAAAACTGTTTTTT.